The rows below give T cell receptor beta chains drawn from one sample of a study of blood T cell repertoires in COVID-19. Clones were read by immunoSEQ multiplex PCR, and TCRdb kept only the in-frame ones, dropping some. The sample carries 150,000 to 200,000 clones, around 89% recorded once. The source material was PBMCs or T cells enriched from blood (not recorded which). The receptor set was obtained from a woman aged 18-35 years who had recovered from COVID-19. CDR3s include the opening cysteine and the closing phenylalanine or tryptophan. The order of the fields is clone size, D gene, CDR3 length, J gene, V gene, CDR3 DNA, CDR3 protein. The D gene is left open where the match is weak. The listing skips clone size in some rows; elsewhere it reads once, few, many or a size class.

abundance: .; d_gene: .; len: 14; j_gene: TRBJ2-2; v_gene: TRBV30; CDR3nt: TGTGCCTGGAGTGTTTTGGGAAGGGGCGGGGAGCTGTTTTTT; CDR3aa: CAWSVLGRGGELFF
abundance: .; d_gene: .; len: 15; j_gene: TRBJ2-7; v_gene: TRBV9; CDR3nt: TGTGCCAGCAGCGTAGGCGGCAGTCTCTCCTACGAGCAGTACTTC; CDR3aa: CASSVGGSLSYEQYF
abundance: .; d_gene: TRBD1; len: 13; j_gene: TRBJ2-1; v_gene: TRBV2; CDR3nt: TGTGCCAGCATTACAGGGGCCGACAATGAGCAGTTCTTC; CDR3aa: CASITGADNEQFF
abundance: .; d_gene: TRBD1; len: 17; j_gene: TRBJ1-5; v_gene: TRBV28; CDR3nt: TGTGCCAGCAGTTTGTCGGGACAGGGAAGTTGGAATCAGCCCCAGCATTTT; CDR3aa: CASSLSGQGSWNQPQHF
abundance: .; d_gene: TRBD1; len: 16; j_gene: TRBJ1-1; v_gene: TRBV18; CDR3nt: TGTGCCAGCTCACAACTTCTACAGGGGCGTGGTACTGAAGCTTTCTTT; CDR3aa: CASSQLLQGRGTEAFF
abundance: .; d_gene: TRBD1; len: 16; j_gene: TRBJ1-4; v_gene: TRBV5-1; CDR3nt: TGCGCCAGCAGCTTGCGCCCCGTCGGACAGGGTGTAAAACTGTTTTTT; CDR3aa: CASSLRPVGQGVKLFF
abundance: .; d_gene: .; len: 15; j_gene: TRBJ2-3; v_gene: TRBV14; CDR3nt: TGTGCCAGCAGCCAGTGGGGGCTACGCACAGATACGCAGTATTTT; CDR3aa: CASSQWGLRTDTQYF
abundance: .; d_gene: .; len: 12; j_gene: TRBJ2-7; v_gene: TRBV2; CDR3nt: TGTGCCAGCAGATTGGGGGGCTACGAGCAGTACTTC; CDR3aa: CASRLGGYEQYF
abundance: .; d_gene: TRBD2; len: 17; j_gene: TRBJ2-3; v_gene: TRBV27; CDR3nt: TGTGCCAGCAGTTACCTCGCTAGCGGGAGTAGCACAGATACGCAGTATTTT; CDR3aa: CASSYLASGSSTDTQYF
abundance: once; d_gene: .; len: 12; j_gene: TRBJ2-5; v_gene: TRBV29-1; CDR3nt: TGCAGCCTCAACGGGAGAGGGGAGACCCAGTACTTC; CDR3aa: CSLNGRGETQYF
abundance: .; d_gene: TRBD2; len: 16; j_gene: TRBJ2-5; v_gene: TRBV7-2; CDR3nt: TGTGCCAGCAGCTTATCCGCGGGAGTGGTTTTGGAGACCCAGTACTTC; CDR3aa: CASSLSAGVVLETQYF
abundance: .; d_gene: TRBD1; len: 16; j_gene: TRBJ1-4; v_gene: TRBV27; CDR3nt: TGTGCCAGCAGTCCAGCTACCGGGACAGGGCGTGAAAAACTGTTTTTT; CDR3aa: CASSPATGTGREKLFF
abundance: .; d_gene: TRBD2; len: 15; j_gene: TRBJ2-3; v_gene: TRBV27; CDR3nt: TGTGCCAGCAGTGCACCGGGACTAGGGACAGATACGCAGTATTTT; CDR3aa: CASSAPGLGTDTQYF
abundance: .; d_gene: TRBD2; len: 15; j_gene: TRBJ2-7; v_gene: TRBV5-1; CDR3nt: TGCGCCAGCAGCTTGCTAGCGGAAAGCTCCTACGAGCAGTACTTC; CDR3aa: CASSLLAESSYEQYF
abundance: .; d_gene: .; len: 17; j_gene: TRBJ1-1; v_gene: TRBV11-2; CDR3nt: TGTGCCAGCAGCTTAGTGAACCGGCGGTCCCTGTACACTGAAGCTTTCTTT; CDR3aa: CASSLVNRRSLYTEAFF